The entry below gives a single T cell receptor (beta chain) sequence along with its context. Its antigen is still unknown. This entry belongs to a study of identical twins. The study, taken as a whole, reports: Out-of-frame alpha sequences common to twins exhibited a surplus of low generation probability. Where beta out-of-frame sequences were concerned, excess twin sharing was weaker. Part of the zero-insertion signal could reflect confounding by invariant MAIT and iNKT cells.

Germline CDR1 is SEHNR and CDR2 is FQNEAQ (reference sequence). Deletions cut 3 bases from V and 10 bases from J, with 10 bases between. The CDR3 contains 12 residues. Via MiXCR, TCRdb re-called the 5' RACE reads, giving one row per CDR3 protein. This sample has under 300,000 distinct CDR3 sequences, with around an eighth found just once. The chain carries TRBV7-9 and TRBJ2-1, with TRBD2 as a possible D gene (5 bases). The source material was memory (CD45RO+) T cells sorted from blood. The TCR comes from a young woman in good health. The CDR3 reads CASSFATGEQFF. The CDR3 DNA reads as TGTGCCAGCAGCTTCGCGACGGGAGAGCAGTTCTTC.